Listed below are T cell receptor beta chains from one sample, sequenced in a study of blood T cell repertoires in COVID-19. Here immunoSEQ multiplex PCR was the method, and the copy in TCRdb shows in-frame clones only, minus some. The profile shows nearly 250,000 clones, about 82% of them singletons. The sample was PBMCs or T cells enriched from blood (not recorded which). The receptors stem from a woman aged 45-59 years who had recovered from COVID-19. CDR3s include the opening cysteine and the closing phenylalanine or tryptophan. The order of the fields is clone size, D gene, J gene, V gene, CDR3 protein, CDR3 DNA. The D gene is left open where the match is weak. Clone sizes are given selectively: once, few, many, or a class where the clone is expanded.

clone size: -
D gene: TRBD2
J gene: TRBJ2-3
V gene: TRBV7-2
CDR3 protein: CASSFTGGKADTQYF
CDR3 DNA: TGTGCCAGCAGCTTCACCGGGGGGAAGGCAGATACGCAGTATTTT

clone size: -
D gene: -
J gene: TRBJ1-4
V gene: TRBV29-1
CDR3 protein: CSVAIMDGGKLFF
CDR3 DNA: TGCAGCGTGGCTATCATGGACGGGGGAAAACTGTTTTTT

clone size: -
D gene: TRBD2
J gene: TRBJ2-2
V gene: TRBV6-5
CDR3 protein: CASRRAGVRTGELFF
CDR3 DNA: TGTGCCAGCAGACGAGCGGGAGTTCGGACCGGGGAGCTGTTTTTT

clone size: -
D gene: TRBD1
J gene: TRBJ1-2
V gene: TRBV30
CDR3 protein: CAWTFKTGKHYGYTF
CDR3 DNA: TGTGCCTGGACCTTTAAGACAGGGAAACACTATGGCTACACCTTC

clone size: -
D gene: -
J gene: TRBJ1-5
V gene: TRBV7-9
CDR3 protein: CASSSGGSNQPQHF
CDR3 DNA: TGTGCCAGCAGCTCGGGGGGAAGCAATCAGCCCCAGCATTTT

clone size: -
D gene: -
J gene: TRBJ1-3
V gene: TRBV6-5
CDR3 protein: CASSYSKRSGGNTIYF
CDR3 DNA: TGTGCCAGCAGTTACTCGAAACGTTCCGGGGGAAACACCATATATTTT

clone size: -
D gene: -
J gene: TRBJ2-2
V gene: TRBV5-1
CDR3 protein: CASSLGFSTVAGELFF
CDR3 DNA: TGCGCCAGCAGCTTGGGGTTCTCAACGGTGGCCGGGGAGCTGTTTTTT

clone size: -
D gene: -
J gene: TRBJ1-5
V gene: TRBV6-5
CDR3 protein: CASSYGPGLSNQPQHF
CDR3 DNA: TGTGCCAGCAGTTACGGGCCAGGGCTCAGCAATCAGCCCCAGCATTTT

clone size: -
D gene: -
J gene: TRBJ2-1
V gene: TRBV6-5
CDR3 protein: CASRTTGPYNEQFF
CDR3 DNA: TGTGCCAGCAGAACGACAGGCCCCTACAATGAGCAGTTCTTC

clone size: -
D gene: -
J gene: TRBJ1-3
V gene: TRBV21-1
CDR3 protein: CASKEVGGLTGNTIYF
CDR3 DNA: TGTGCCAGCAAGGAGGTCGGGGGGCTAACTGGAAACACCATATATTTT

clone size: -
D gene: TRBD1
J gene: TRBJ1-1
V gene: TRBV6-5
CDR3 protein: CASRRPDRMNTEAFF
CDR3 DNA: TGTGCCAGCAGGCGACCGGACAGGATGAACACTGAAGCTTTCTTT

clone size: -
D gene: -
J gene: TRBJ1-4
V gene: TRBV21-1
CDR3 protein: CASSKERVGEKLFF
CDR3 DNA: TGTGCCAGCAGCAAAGAGAGGGTCGGGGAAAAACTGTTTTTT

clone size: -
D gene: TRBD1
J gene: TRBJ2-7
V gene: TRBV7-9
CDR3 protein: CASSRDRGLTYEQYF
CDR3 DNA: TGTGCCAGCAGCCGGGACAGGGGACTTACCTACGAGCAGTACTTC

clone size: -
D gene: TRBD2
J gene: TRBJ2-5
V gene: TRBV29-1
CDR3 protein: CSVKGPGGVETQYF
CDR3 DNA: TGCAGCGTTAAGGGCCCGGGGGGGGTGGAGACCCAGTACTTC

clone size: -
D gene: -
J gene: TRBJ2-2
V gene: TRBV11-1
CDR3 protein: CASSLGGGADTGELFF
CDR3 DNA: TGTGCCAGCAGCTTAGGGGGGGGCGCGGACACCGGGGAGCTGTTTTTT

clone size: -
D gene: -
J gene: TRBJ1-1
V gene: TRBV14
CDR3 protein: CASSQDLGRAVGTEAFF
CDR3 DNA: TGTGCCAGCAGCCAAGATCTGGGGAGGGCTGTGGGGACTGAAGCTTTCTTT

clone size: -
D gene: -
J gene: TRBJ1-1
V gene: TRBV29-1
CDR3 protein: CSVGEGTTNTEAFF
CDR3 DNA: TGCAGCGTCGGGGAGGGGACTACGAACACTGAAGCTTTCTTT

clone size: few
D gene: TRBD1
J gene: TRBJ2-2
V gene: TRBV18
CDR3 protein: CASSPGTGGRTGELFF
CDR3 DNA: TGTGCCAGCTCACCCGGGACAGGGGGTCGCACCGGGGAGCTGTTTTTT

clone size: -
D gene: -
J gene: TRBJ1-3
V gene: TRBV28
CDR3 protein: CASSSPTGIGNTIYF
CDR3 DNA: TGTGCCAGCAGTTCACCTACAGGGATTGGAAACACCATATATTTT

clone size: -
D gene: TRBD1
J gene: TRBJ1-5
V gene: TRBV4-1
CDR3 protein: CASSQGTGTQPQHF
CDR3 DNA: TGCGCCAGCAGCCAAGGGACAGGGACTCAGCCCCAGCATTTT

clone size: -
D gene: -
J gene: TRBJ2-1
V gene: TRBV7-2
CDR3 protein: CASSLQTGYYNEQFF
CDR3 DNA: TGTGCCAGCAGCTTACAGACAGGATATTACAATGAGCAGTTCTTC

clone size: -
D gene: -
J gene: TRBJ2-7
V gene: TRBV5-1
CDR3 protein: CASIEGGEQYF
CDR3 DNA: TGCGCCAGCATTGAGGGTGGCGAGCAGTACTTC

clone size: -
D gene: TRBD2
J gene: TRBJ2-7
V gene: TRBV11-2
CDR3 protein: CASSFRTSRTYEQYF
CDR3 DNA: TGTGCCAGCAGTTTTAGGACTAGCCGCACCTACGAGCAGTACTTC

clone size: -
D gene: -
J gene: TRBJ2-2
V gene: TRBV9
CDR3 protein: CASSVGGDLFANTGELFF
CDR3 DNA: TGTGCCAGCAGCGTAGGGGGGGACCTATTCGCGAACACCGGGGAGCTGTTTTTT

clone size: -
D gene: -
J gene: TRBJ2-3
V gene: TRBV7-3
CDR3 protein: CASSLRQGFKADTQYF
CDR3 DNA: TGTGCCAGCAGCTTACGTCAGGGCTTCAAGGCAGATACGCAGTATTTT

clone size: -
D gene: TRBD2
J gene: TRBJ2-7
V gene: TRBV30
CDR3 protein: CAWSKGLASYEQYF
CDR3 DNA: TGTGCCTGGAGTAAAGGACTAGCCTCCTACGAGCAGTACTTC